The rows below give T cell receptor beta chains drawn from one sample of a study of cytomegalovirus exposure and HLA in healthy donors. TCRdb's table, derived via immunoSEQ multiplex PCR, lists solely in-frame clones and lacks some. The data contain 100,000 or so clones, 70% to 90% of them singletons. Sequences were obtained from PBMCs. The source is a woman aged 25 to 45 in good health and CMV-seronegative. The CDR3 runs from the conserved cysteine through the conserved F or W. D genes are given only for firm matches. The listing skips clone size in some rows; elsewhere it reads once, few, many or a size class.

cdr3_aa: CASSRGGDAQPQHF; cdr3_nt: TGTGCCAGCAGCCGGGGTGGGGATGCTCAGCCCCAGCATTTT; j_call: TRBJ1-5; clone_size: once; v_call: TRBV5-4; d_call: .
cdr3_aa: CASSWGPENYGYTF; cdr3_nt: TGTGCCAGCAGTTGGGGGCCGGAAAACTATGGCTACACCTTC; j_call: TRBJ1-2; clone_size: .; v_call: TRBV28; d_call: .
cdr3_aa: CASGPSGNTEAFF; cdr3_nt: TGTGCTAGTGGTCCTTCCGGGAACACTGAAGCTTTCTTT; j_call: TRBJ1-1; clone_size: .; v_call: TRBV12-5; d_call: .
cdr3_aa: CASSLWEGHEQYF; cdr3_nt: TGTGCCAGCAGCTTGTGGGAGGGCCACGAGCAGTACTTC; j_call: TRBJ2-7; clone_size: .; v_call: TRBV5-6; d_call: TRBD2
cdr3_aa: CASSQDPGLAEQYF; cdr3_nt: TGTGCCAGCAGCCAAGACCCGGGACTAGCCGAGCAGTACTTC; j_call: TRBJ2-7; clone_size: .; v_call: TRBV4-2; d_call: TRBD2
cdr3_aa: CASSNRGQGKEQYF; cdr3_nt: TGTGCCAGCAGCAACCGGGGACAGGGGAAAGAGCAGTACTTC; j_call: TRBJ2-7; clone_size: .; v_call: TRBV7-9; d_call: TRBD1
cdr3_aa: CASSHTGFSTGELFF; cdr3_nt: TGCGCCAGCAGCCATACAGGGTTCAGCACCGGGGAGCTGTTTTTT; j_call: TRBJ2-2; clone_size: .; v_call: TRBV4-1; d_call: .
cdr3_aa: CASSQRAGTSGSYYEQFF; cdr3_nt: TGTGCCAGCAGCCAAAGGGCGGGGACTAGCGGGAGTTATTATGAGCAGTTCTTC; j_call: TRBJ2-1; clone_size: .; v_call: TRBV4-2; d_call: TRBD2
cdr3_aa: CASSLGQNTEAFF; cdr3_nt: TGTGCCAGCAGCTTAGGGCAGAACACTGAAGCTTTCTTT; j_call: TRBJ1-1; clone_size: .; v_call: TRBV7-8; d_call: .
cdr3_aa: CASSPGTENYGYTF; cdr3_nt: TGTGCCAGCTCACCCGGGACAGAGAACTATGGCTACACCTTC; j_call: TRBJ1-2; clone_size: .; v_call: TRBV18; d_call: TRBD1
cdr3_aa: CATSPGQGKNIQYF; cdr3_nt: TGTGCCACCAGCCCAGGGCAAGGCAAAAACATTCAGTACTTC; j_call: TRBJ2-4; clone_size: few; v_call: TRBV15; d_call: .
cdr3_aa: CSATPDRVTFF; cdr3_nt: TGCAGTGCTACCCCGGACAGGGTTACTTTCTTT; j_call: TRBJ1-1; clone_size: .; v_call: TRBV20-1; d_call: TRBD1
cdr3_aa: CASSLHRDRGKAFF; cdr3_nt: TGTGCCAGCAGCTTACATAGGGACAGGGGAAAAGCTTTCTTT; j_call: TRBJ1-1; clone_size: once; v_call: TRBV7-3; d_call: TRBD1
cdr3_aa: CASSQDAGGPYEQYF; cdr3_nt: TGTGCCAGCAGCCAAGATGCGGGAGGGCCGTACGAGCAGTACTTC; j_call: TRBJ2-7; clone_size: .; v_call: TRBV4-2; d_call: TRBD2
cdr3_aa: CASATTGVGEQYF; cdr3_nt: TGTGCCAGCGCCACTACAGGGGTTGGGGAGCAGTACTTC; j_call: TRBJ2-7; clone_size: .; v_call: TRBV6-5; d_call: TRBD1
cdr3_aa: CASSQYQGTEAFF; cdr3_nt: TGTGCCAGCAGCCAATATCAGGGGACTGAAGCTTTCTTT; j_call: TRBJ1-1; clone_size: .; v_call: TRBV14; d_call: .